The T cell receptor (beta chain) under discussion was sequenced for a study of blood T cells in healthy people across ages. Primed by a sample-barcoded 5' primer and a J-beta primer mix, a second PCR proceeded for about 6 to 12 cycles. One entry per CDR3 protein results from TCRdb running MiXCR on the 5' RACE reads. The sample has roughly 1.4 million distinct CDR3 sequences, approximately 63% seen once. In its sample, this clonotype was seen a few times. Its antigen is not identified. Isolated per sample were at least 7 million PBMCs. This CDR3 region has 16 residues. Germline V gene lookup returns CDR1 MNHNS and CDR2 SASEGT. Trimming at V came to 4 bases and at J to 0 bases, leaving 2 bases not matched to a gene. Study-level results: Diversity figures based on one million T cells were deemed too low. Diversity of TCR beta per million T cells declined in a roughly linear way with age.

The chain employs TRBV6-1 and TRBJ2-1; TRBD2 agrees at 11 bases. Sequencing used blood. This sequence was found in a man aged 18 to 30 in good health. The CDR3 DNA is TGTGCCAGCAGTGTAGCGGGAGGGAGCTCCTACAATGAGCAGTTCTTC. This encodes CASSVAGGSSYNEQFF.